Following are 21 T cell receptor beta chains from one sample sequenced in a study of type 1 regulatory T cells. General observations from the study: Compared with non-type 1 regulatory T cells, type 1 regulatory T cells showed a more restricted TCR repertoire.

These receptors have no known antigen. TCRdb re-called the reads through MiXCR, storing one row per CDR3 protein. The sample contains tens of thousands of distinct CDR3 sequences, about a fifth of which appear only once. The sample was cultured type 1 regulatory T (Tr1) cells, either the whole culture or a sorted fraction (not recorded which). These receptors were taken from a human donor in good health.

The chain recombines TRBV4-1 with TRBJ1-1; D is ambiguous. Trimming stripped 5 bases from V and 5 bases from J, with 12 bases between. There are 13 residues in the CDR3. Looked up from germline, CDR1 is MGHRA and CDR2 is YSYEKL. The CDR3 is CASSSRAGTEAFF. The CDR3 DNA is TGCGCCAGCAGCAGTCGCGCGGGGACTGAAGCTTTCTTT.

The table lists this clonotype with a few counts. The chain couples TRBV7-2 to TRBJ2-7, with 7 bases fitting TRBD2. Germline values: CDR1 SGHTA, CDR2 FQGNSA. V lost 1 base and J lost 4; bases outside the gene matches: 7. This CDR3 has 15 residues. CDR3 residues: CASSLGTSTAYEQYF. The DNA of the CDR3 is TGTGCCAGCAGCTTAGGGACTAGTACGGCATACGAGCAGTACTTC.

The V and J genes are TRBV20-1 and TRBJ1-2, with D hard to call. Trimming shortened V by 5 bases and J by 0 bases, and 10 bases separated the two germline ends. The CDR3 contains 13 residues. Germline V gene sequence: CDR1 DFQATT, CDR2 SNEGSKA (reference sequence). The DNA of the CDR3 is TGCAGTGCTCGCTCCCCCGCTAACTATGGCTACACCTTC. Translating gives CSARSPANYGYTF.

This clonotype was detected only a few times. In DNA, the CDR3 is TGTGCCAGCAGAAAGCCGTATGGCTACACCTTC. As protein: CASRKPYGYTF. The chain is built from TRBV28 and TRBJ1-2; D is uncertain. V lost 6 bases, J lost 5 bases, and 7 bases lay in between. The CDR3 has 11 amino acids. The V gene's germline CDR1 is MDHEN and CDR2 SYDVKM.

This clonotype has only a few counts. The rearrangement links TRBV20-1 to TRBJ1-4; D gene ambiguous. Germline lookup yields CDR1 DFQATT and CDR2 SNEGSKA (reference sequence). The CDR3 contains 12 residues. V lost 2 bases and J lost 7, with 8 bases in between. CDR3 nucleotide sequence: TGCAGTGCTAGAATCGGGGTTGAAAAACTGTTTTTT. It translates to CSARIGVEKLFF.

This clonotype was recorded at least ten times. The rearrangement joins TRBV7-2 to TRBJ1-6; D is unresolved. The CDR3 is 16 residues long. V shed 5 bases and J shed 5 bases, with 16 bases lying between them. Germline CDR1 SGHTA, CDR2 FQGNSA. The CDR3 nucleotides are TGTGCCAGCAGCCCGCGAGGCGGGCGGAATAATTCACCCCTCCACTTT. Translated: CASSPRGGRNNSPLHF.

The CDR3 coding sequence is TGCGCCAGCAGCTTGGGGGGGGACTATGGCTACACCTTC. This encodes CASSLGGDYGYTF. This chain links TRBV5-1 with TRBJ1-2; D may be TRBD1 (5 bases). This CDR3 comprises 13 residues. Germline lookup yields CDR1 SGHRS and CDR2 YFSETQ. The germline V and J ends were trimmed by 0 bases and 3 bases, with 6 bases remaining between them.

This clonotype was observed a handful of times. CDR3 DNA sequence: TGTGCCAGCAGTGAATTCATCACAGATACGCAGTATTTT. This translates into CASSEFITDTQYF. This chain joins TRBV25-1 and TRBJ2-3; D is unclear. V was trimmed by 1 base and J by 2 bases, leaving 4 bases between them. Germline V CDR1 and CDR2: MGHDK, SYGVNS. The CDR3 contains 13 residues.

The genes are TRBV9 and TRBJ2-3, with unresolved D. The V gene lost 4 bases and the J gene lost 2 bases, with 8 bases spanning the gap. The CDR3 sequence is 13 residues long. Germline CDR1 is SGDLS and CDR2 is YYNGEE. CDR3 nucleotides: TGTGCCAGCAGCCCACGCACCACAGATACGCAGTATTTT. This translates into CASSPRTTDTQYF. The full variable domain, in which reference TRBV9 and TRBJ2-3 provide the parts outside the CDR3, is DSGVTQTPKHLITATGQRVTLRCSPRSGDLSVYWYQQSLDQGLQFLIQYYNGEERAKGNILERFSAQQFPDLHSELNLSSLELGDSALYFCASSPRTTDTQYFGPGTRLTVL.

V and J are TRBV5-1 and TRBJ2-5; 7 positions match TRBD2. CDR3 length: 15 residues. In germline, CDR1 is SGHRS, CDR2 YFSETQ. With V trimmed by 4 bases and J by 4 bases, 10 bases remained unmatched. CDR3: CASSPSGLHGETQYF. CDR3 DNA: TGCGCCAGCAGCCCTTCGGGACTACATGGAGAGACCCAGTACTTC.

The rearrangement uses TRBV7-3 and TRBJ2-3; 8 positions match TRBD2. Germline V gives CDR1 SGHTA, CDR2 FQGTGA. J was trimmed by 2 bases and V by 5 bases; bases with no gene match: 9. This CDR3 is built from 16 residues. CDR3 nucleotides: TGTGCCAGCAGCCTCCGCGGGACTAGGAACACAGATACGCAGTATTTT. Protein sequence: CASSLRGTRNTDTQYF.

This chain connects TRBV5-1 to TRBJ2-6; D might be TRBD2 (5 bases). Germline-derived CDR1 and CDR2 are SGHRS and YFSETQ. The CDR3 sequence is 15 residues long. V was trimmed by 2 bases and J by 0 bases, leaving 6 bases between them. The DNA for the CDR3 is TGCGCCAGCAGCTTAGGGAGCTCTGGGGCCAACGTCCTGACTTTC. This gives the protein CASSLGSSGANVLTF.

This clonotype was found a few times. The rearrangement uses TRBV12-3 or TRBV12-4 and TRBJ1-1, with a tentative D call TRBD1 (5 bases). The CDR3 runs to 13 residues. The germline V and J ends were trimmed by 2 bases and 11 bases, with 15 bases remaining between them. CDR3 in DNA: TGTGCCAGCAGTTTAACAGTAGGGGTTCCGGCTTTCTTT. Translating it yields CASSLTVGVPAFF.

This clonotype was detected ten times or more. The chain employs TRBV5-1 and TRBJ2-2, with D possibly matching TRBD2 (5 bases). This CDR3 has 16 residues. Per germline, CDR1 SGHRS and CDR2 YFSETQ. V gave up 0 bases and J gave up 0 bases, with 9 bases separating them. This CDR3 is CASSLALAANTGELFF. CDR3 nucleotide sequence: TGCGCCAGCAGCTTGGCGCTAGCAGCGAACACCGGGGAGCTGTTTTTT.

This clonotype has only a few counts. The chain joins TRBV7-3 to TRBJ2-3; D not resolved. Germline loops: CDR1 SGHTA, CDR2 FQGTGA. The CDR3 covers 14 residues. V lost 2 bases and J 6 bases, leaving 12 bases between the germline ends. CDR3 region: CASSLGIPPDTQYF. DNA of the CDR3: TGTGCCAGCAGCTTAGGGATACCGCCGGATACGCAGTATTTT. Variable domain in full (rest from reference TRBV7-3 and TRBJ2-3): GAGVSQTPSNKVTEKGKYVELRCDPISGHTALYWYRQSLGQGPEFLIYFQGTGAADDSGLPNDRFFAVRPEGSVSTLKIQRTERGDSAVYLCASSLGIPPDTQYFGPGTRLTVL.

This sequence joins TRBV5-1 and TRBJ2-3, with 12 bases that match TRBD2. V lost 3 bases, J lost 6 bases, and 2 bases stayed unmatched. Germline V lookup: CDR1 SGHRS, CDR2 YFSETQ. This CDR3 contains 14 residues. The CDR3 reads CASSYGTSGDTQYF. In DNA, the CDR3 is TGCGCCAGCAGCTACGGGACTAGCGGGGATACGCAGTATTTT.

This clonotype was seen more than once but under ten times. The V and J genes are TRBV25-1 and TRBJ1-1; no firm D call. Germline CDR1 and CDR2: MGHDK and SYGVNS. The CDR3 length is 16 residues. Trimming stripped 2 bases from V and 1 base from J, with 14 bases between. The CDR3 loop reads CASSEPGRFGNTEAFF. CDR3 bases: TGTGCCAGCAGTGAACCCGGCAGGTTCGGGAACACTGAAGCTTTCTTT.

This clonotype occurred a few times. This rearrangement joins TRBV28 to TRBJ2-7; D ambiguous. Trimming shortened V by 4 bases and J by 6 bases, and 10 bases separated the two germline ends. This CDR3 is 12 amino acids long. Germline V gene data show CDR1 as MDHEN and CDR2 as SYDVKM. This chain's CDR3 is CASSSPFAEQYF. CDR3 coding DNA: TGTGCCAGCAGTTCGCCCTTTGCCGAGCAGTACTTC.

V and J are TRBV12-3 or TRBV12-4 and TRBJ2-7; tentatively, D is TRBD2 (6 bases). Trimming stripped 5 bases from V and 4 bases from J, with 9 bases between. The CDR3 is made up of 12 amino acids. CDR3 DNA: TGTGCCAGCAGTATGGGACTTTACGAGCAGTACTTC. It specifies CASSMGLYEQYF.

This clonotype was found a few times. The V and J genes are TRBV7-3 and TRBJ2-7; 10 bases align to TRBD2. In germline, CDR1 is SGHTA, CDR2 FQGTGA. J lost 0 bases, V lost 8 bases, and 4 bases had no gene match. CDR3 length: 14 amino acids. Here the CDR3 reads CASSPSGSSYEQYF. The CDR3 region has the DNA TGTGCCAGCTCCCCTAGCGGGAGCTCCTACGAGCAGTACTTC.

This rearrangement joins TRBV6-5 to TRBJ2-2, with D uncertain. CDR1 MNHEY and CDR2 SVGAGI come from the germline V gene. The CDR3 covers 13 residues. V was trimmed by 6 bases and J by 0 bases, leaving 5 bases between them. The CDR3 DNA sequence: TGTGCCAGCAGATCCCCGAACACCGGGGAGCTGTTTTTT. It codes for CASRSPNTGELFF.